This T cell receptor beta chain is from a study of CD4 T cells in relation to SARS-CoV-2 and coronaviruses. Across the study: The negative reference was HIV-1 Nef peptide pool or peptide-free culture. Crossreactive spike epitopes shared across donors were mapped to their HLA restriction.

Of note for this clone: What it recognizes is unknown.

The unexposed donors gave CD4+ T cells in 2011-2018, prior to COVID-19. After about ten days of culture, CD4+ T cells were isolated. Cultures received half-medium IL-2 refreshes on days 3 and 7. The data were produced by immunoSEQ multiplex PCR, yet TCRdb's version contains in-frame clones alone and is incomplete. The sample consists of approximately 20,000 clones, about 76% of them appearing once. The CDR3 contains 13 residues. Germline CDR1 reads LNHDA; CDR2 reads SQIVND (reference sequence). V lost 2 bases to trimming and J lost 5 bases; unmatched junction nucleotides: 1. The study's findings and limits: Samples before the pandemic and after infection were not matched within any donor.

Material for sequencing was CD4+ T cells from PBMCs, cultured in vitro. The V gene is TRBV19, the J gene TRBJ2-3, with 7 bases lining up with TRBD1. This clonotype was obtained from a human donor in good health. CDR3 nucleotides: TGTGCCAGTAGTATACAGGGGGAAGATACGCAGTATTTT. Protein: CASSIQGEDTQYF.